This passage covers 12 T cell receptor beta chains from one sample sequenced in a study of cytomegalovirus exposure and HLA in healthy donors. Use of 60 Vbeta and 13 Jbeta primers characterized the PCR. Sequenced by immunoSEQ multiplex PCR; TCRdb stores in-frame clones only, minus some. Of 110,000 to 150,000 clones listed, 82% were seen once; the top ten hold 3% to 3.5%. Sequencing used PBMCs. These receptors all stem from a male donor in good health and CMV-seronegative.

This clone has only one observation. The chain has TRBV19 and TRBJ2-1; possibly TRBD2 for D (6 bases). Per germline, CDR1 LNHDA and CDR2 SQIVND (reference sequence). The ends were cut back, 3 bases at V and 10 bases at J, with 7 bases in the middle. The CDR3 length is 11 residues. The CDR3: CASSMGREQFF. CDR3 sequence (DNA): TGTGCCAGTAGTATGGGGAGGGAGCAGTTCTTC. The variable domain in full, with the rest retrieved from reference TRBV19 and TRBJ2-1, is DGGITQSPKYLFRKEGQNVTLSCEQNLNHDAMYWYRQDPGQGLRLIYYSQIVNDFQKGDIAEGYSVSREKKESFPLTVTSAQKNPTAFYLCASSMGREQFFGPGTRLTVL.

The CDR3 region has the DNA TGTGCCAGCAGTTCTGGACTAGTCAAGGACGAGCAGTACTTC. Translation: CASSSGLVKDEQYF. V is TRBV6-6 and J is TRBJ2-7; TRBD2 agrees at 7 bases. Germline assignment: CDR1 MNHNY and CDR2 SVGAGI (reference sequence). The CDR3 runs 14 residues. The V gene end was trimmed by 4 bases and the J gene end by 5 bases; junction bases not matched to a gene: 8.

The chain joins TRBV13 to TRBJ2-7; TRBD1 aligns across 9 bases. The length of the CDR3 is 15 residues. CDR1 is PRHDT, CDR2 FYEKMQ, per germline (reference sequence). The ends lost 1 base at V and 5 bases at J; junction bases unmatched: 6. CDR3 coding DNA: TGTGCCAGCAGCTTAGTTGGACAGGGGTTCCACGAGCAGTACTTC. Its protein is CASSLVGQGFHEQYF.

This rearrangement joins TRBV7-3 to TRBJ1-1; 9 bases fit TRBD1. The germline V gene has CDR1 SGHTA and CDR2 FQGTGA. CDR3 size: 17 residues. J lost 3 bases, V lost 5 bases, and 13 bases had no gene match. The chain's CDR3 is CASSRIPGQGRDTEAFF. The CDR3 bases are TGTGCCAGCAGCCGAATTCCGGGACAGGGTAGGGACACTGAAGCTTTCTTT.

This clone was observed a handful of times. For the CDR3, the DNA is TGTGCCAGCAGCCGGACAGGGAACTATGGCTACACCTTC. Its protein is CASSRTGNYGYTF. The rearrangement joins TRBV7-2 to TRBJ1-2, with 8 bases fitting TRBD1. The V and J ends lost 5 bases and 2 bases, in that order; junction bases with no gene match: 1. Germline V gene data show CDR1 as SGHTA and CDR2 as FQGNSA. The CDR3 is made up of 13 amino acids.

This chain uses TRBV15 with TRBJ2-1, with 7 positions matching TRBD2. The ends lost 0 bases at V and 9 bases at J; junction bases unmatched: 5. Germline CDR1 and CDR2: LNHNV and YYDKDF (reference sequence). This CDR3 region has 14 residues. CDR3 protein: CATSREGGGGEQFF. The DNA for the CDR3 is TGTGCCACCAGCAGAGAGGGTGGCGGGGGTGAGCAGTTCTTC.

In regard to this clone: An end of the junction differs from the germline gene, which may be a read error. This CDR3 is also generated by other DNA sequences in the sample. The chain combines TRBV9 with TRBJ1-1, with 8 bases identical to TRBD1. The CDR3 runs to 15 residues. Germline-derived CDR1 and CDR2 are SGDLS and YYNGEE. The CDR3 loop is CASSVRPGGGGEAFF. DNA of the CDR3: TGTGCCAGCAGCGTCCGCCCAGGGGGCGGAGGTGAAGCCTTCTTT.

In this sample, this clone turned up a few times. This chain links TRBV5-1 with TRBJ2-2; tentatively, D is TRBD2 (6 bases). This CDR3 is 15 amino acids long. V was shortened by 0 bases and J by 1 base, with 7 bases between the two germline ends. From germline, CDR1 is SGHRS and CDR2 YFSETQ. CDR3 loop: CASSLVSGNTGELFF. The CDR3 DNA reads as TGCGCCAGCAGCTTGGTTAGCGGGAACACCGGGGAGCTGTTTTTT.

The chain employs TRBV20-1 and TRBJ1-2; unclear D gene. Germline CDR1 reads DFQATT; CDR2 reads SNEGSKA (reference sequence). Trimming cost V 3 bases and J 7 bases, with 9 bases left between them. This CDR3 is built from 11 residues. The CDR3 DNA sequence: TGCAGTGCTAGTGGTGGAGCTGGCTACACCTTC. Translated: CSASGGAGYTF.

The V gene is TRBV5-6, the J gene TRBJ1-2; 9 bases line up with TRBD1. V lost 4 bases and J lost 5; bases outside the gene matches: 9. Germline CDR1 and CDR2: SGHDT and YYEEEE. The CDR3 spans 15 residues. The CDR3 bases are TGTGCCAGCAGCCCCCGTACAGGGGGCCCTTATGGCTACACCTTC. This encodes CASSPRTGGPYGYTF.

This chain links TRBV21-1 with TRBJ1-5. TRBV21-1 is a known pseudogene. The CDR3 has 15 residues. The CDR3 DNA is TGTGCCAGCAGCGTACCGGGGGGGGACAATCAGCCCCAGCATTTT. This translates into CASSVPGGDNQPQHF.

As to this clone: Its ends do not fully match the called genes, so a read error is possible. The gene calls are TRBV7-9 and TRBJ2-7; 8 bases fit TRBD1. This CDR3 has 14 amino acids. CDR1 is SEHNR, CDR2 FQNEAQ, per germline (reference sequence). The CDR3 DNA reads TGTTCCAGCAGCCCGGGACAGGCGTCCTACGAGCAGTACTTC. Encoded protein: CSSSPGQASYEQYF.